This passage covers 18 T cell receptor beta chains from one sample sequenced in a study of T cell changes during pregnancy in multiple sclerosis. TCRdb's table, derived via immunoSEQ multiplex PCR, lists solely in-frame clones and lacks some. The data contain under 45,000 clones, over 90% of them singletons. The sample was CD4+ T cells from peripheral blood mononuclear cells, taken in the third trimester of pregnancy. The receptors stem from a female donor in good health, enrolled as a control in a pregnancy study.

This clone was counted once. The chain couples TRBV5-6 to TRBJ2-1; a weak D match, TRBD2 (5 bases). Germline V lookup: CDR1 SGHDT, CDR2 YYEEEE. V lost 0 bases, J lost 7 bases, and 8 bases lay in between. CDR3 length: 13 amino acids. CDR3 bases: TGTGCCAGCAGCTTGGTCCGGGGTAATGAGCAGTTCTTC. Amino acid sequence: CASSLVRGNEQFF.

The rearrangement joins TRBV19 to TRBJ1-5; 7 bases match TRBD1. This CDR3 comprises 15 residues. Germline values: CDR1 LNHDA, CDR2 SQIVND (reference sequence). V lost 7 bases to trimming and J lost 2 bases; unmatched junction nucleotides: 8. CDR3 sequence: CASNPGRGGNQPQHF. Here the CDR3 DNA reads TGTGCCAGTAATCCGGGCAGGGGGGGCAATCAGCCCCAGCATTTT.

This chain uses TRBV4-1 with TRBJ1-4, with 8 bases fitting TRBD1. CDR3 length: 16 amino acids. Germline V CDR1 and CDR2: MGHRA, YSYEKL. The trim removed 4 bases at V and 1 base at J, leaving 5 bases unmatched. The CDR3 nucleotides read TGCGCCAGCAGCCCAGGGGGCGGGGGAACTAATGAAAAACTGTTTTTT. This gives the protein CASSPGGGGTNEKLFF.

The chain is built from TRBV4-3 and TRBJ1-2, with 8 positions matching TRBD1. Germline assignment: CDR1 LGHNA and CDR2 YSLEER. Trimming cost V 1 base and J 5 bases; bases outside gene matches: 9. The CDR3 has 16 amino acids. CDR3 nucleotides: TGCGCCAGCAGCCAAGCCGGACAGGGAATCTCTTATGGCTACACCTTC. It codes for CASSQAGQGISYGYTF.

The V gene is TRBV9, the J gene TRBJ2-1; D call uncertain. V lost 0 bases and J 12 bases, leaving 7 bases between the germline ends. Germline-derived CDR1 and CDR2 are SGDLS and YYNGEE. The CDR3 has 11 residues. The CDR3 DNA is TGTGCCAGCAGCGTAGATCTGTTGCAGTTCTTC. It specifies CASSVDLLQFF.

The V call is TRBV4-2, the J call TRBJ2-5, with TRBD1 identical over 7 bases. Germline V gene sequence: CDR1 LGHNA, CDR2 YNFKEQ. The CDR3 contains 17 residues. Trimming removed 1 base from V and 2 bases from J; junction bases left unmatched: 10. In DNA, the CDR3 is TGTGCCAGCAGCCAAGTTTCCCGACAGGGTGGACAAGAGACCCAGTACTTC. Encoded protein: CASSQVSRQGGQETQYF.

The chain couples TRBV5-1 to TRBJ1-6, with D perhaps matching TRBD1 (6 bases). Trimming removed 6 bases at V and 0 bases at J, with 10 bases between. The germline V gene encodes CDR1 SGHRS and CDR2 YFSETQ. The CDR3 contains 15 residues. In nucleotides, the CDR3 is TGCGCCAGCAACAAGGACAGCTCCTATAATTCACCCCTCCACTTT. Translating gives CASNKDSSYNSPLHF. The entire variable domain, with the rest obtained from reference TRBV5-1 and TRBJ1-6, is as follows: KAGVTQTPRYLIKTRGQQVTLSCSPISGHRSVSWYQQTPGQGLQFLFEYFSETQRNKGNFPGRFSGRQFSNSRSEMNVSTLELGDSALYLCASNKDSSYNSPLHFGNGTRLTVT.

This chain links TRBV19 with TRBJ2-7; 8 nucleotides line up with TRBD1. Germline V gene lookup returns CDR1 LNHDA and CDR2 SQIVND (reference sequence). Trimming took 5 bases from V and 5 from J; bases not matched to a gene: 8. CDR3 size: 14 residues. CDR3 sequence (DNA): TGTGCCAGTAGTCTACAGGGGGGATTGGACGAGCAGTACTTC. As protein: CASSLQGGLDEQYF.

The V call is TRBV28, the J call TRBJ2-5, with 8 bases fitting TRBD2. CDR1 and CDR2 from the germline V gene are MDHEN and SYDVKM. Losses at the gene ends were 7 bases for V and 5 bases for J; bases not matched to a gene: 9. The CDR3 is 14 residues long. CDR3 coding DNA: TGTGCCAGCACCCGGGGGGGGGCCGGGGAGACCCAGTACTTC. This sequence encodes CASTRGGAGETQYF.

The chain recombines TRBV6-4 with TRBJ2-2, with D unclear. Deletions cut 6 bases from V and 8 bases from J, with 16 bases between. Germline V gene sequence: CDR1 MRHNA, CDR2 SNTAGT. The CDR3 length is 14 residues. The CDR3 loop reads CASRVSTTLGELFF. In DNA, the CDR3 is TGTGCCAGCAGGGTTAGCACTACCCTAGGGGAGCTGTTTTTT.

The chain carries TRBV18 and TRBJ2-7; 12 positions match TRBD1. From germline, CDR1 is KGHSH and CDR2 LQKENI. This CDR3 spans 16 amino acids. J gave up 6 bases and V 3 bases, and 9 bases lay outside the gene matches. The CDR3 protein is CASSPNSGTGGGEQYF. Here the CDR3 DNA reads TGTGCCAGCTCACCCAATTCCGGGACAGGGGGCGGCGAGCAGTACTTC. Full variable domain (remainder filled in from reference TRBV18 and TRBJ2-7): NAGVMQNPRHLVRRRGQEARLRCSPMKGHSHVYWYRQLPEEGLKFMVYLQKENIIDESGMPKERFSAEFPKEGPSILRIQQVVRGDSAAYFCASSPNSGTGGGEQYFGPGTRLTVT.

The J gene is TRBJ1-6, the V gene TRBV6-4; 8 bases fit TRBD1. The V gene's germline CDR1 is MRHNA and CDR2 SNTAGT. The CDR3 covers 14 residues. Trimming cost V 3 bases and J 13 bases; bases outside gene matches: 8. The CDR3 coding sequence is TGTGCCAGCAGTGAAAGGACAGGGATGCGGCCCCTCCACTTT. Protein: CASSERTGMRPLHF.

V usage is TRBV4-2 and J usage is TRBJ1-2, with 9 nucleotides matching TRBD1. CDR1 LGHNA and CDR2 YNFKEQ come from the germline V gene. Trimming took 3 bases from V and 4 from J; bases not matched to a gene: 9. The CDR3 spans 16 residues. CDR3 sequence: CASSQPPGQGGYGYTF. The CDR3 nucleotides read TGTGCCAGCAGCCAGCCCCCGGGACAGGGAGGCTATGGCTACACCTTC.

This clone was picked up one time. This rearrangement joins TRBV6-1 to TRBJ1-1, with a possible D match to TRBD1 (5 bases). Germline lookup yields CDR1 MNHNS and CDR2 SASEGT. The CDR3 has 13 residues. The V end lost 6 bases, the J end lost 13 bases, and 21 bases lay between the germline ends. The CDR3 loop is CASSAYGTPGGFF. CDR3 sequence (DNA): TGTGCCAGCAGCGCCTACGGGACTCCGGGAGGTTTCTTT.

The rearrangement links TRBV9 to TRBJ2-2; D might be TRBD2 (5 bases). Germline loops: CDR1 SGDLS, CDR2 YYNGEE. The V and J ends lost 6 bases and 6 bases respectively, with 15 bases between them. This CDR3 contains 14 residues. The CDR3 DNA reads as TGTGCCAGCAACCTGGAAGCCGGGGCCGGGGAGCTGTTTTTT. Amino acid sequence: CASNLEAGAGELFF.

The CDR3 here is CASSVDAGGPQETQYF. CDR3 bases: TGTGCCAGCAGCGTAGATGCGGGGGGGCCCCAAGAGACCCAGTACTTC. The chain joins TRBV9 to TRBJ2-5; 9 bases fit TRBD2. There are 16 residues in the CDR3. V dropped 0 bases and J dropped 1; count of bases not matched to a gene: 4. From germline, CDR1 is SGDLS and CDR2 YYNGEE.

The rearrangement uses TRBV5-6 and TRBJ1-1, with 11 bases matching TRBD1. With 4 bases clipped from V and 8 bases from J, the junction kept 7 bases outside the gene matches. CDR3 size: 14 residues. In germline, CDR1 is SGHDT, CDR2 YYEEEE. The CDR3 loop reads CASSLGQGAREAFF. The DNA of the CDR3 is TGTGCCAGCAGCCTAGGACAGGGGGCGCGGGAAGCTTTCTTT.

The chain carries TRBV9 and TRBJ1-4; D not certain. V lost 0 bases to trimming and J lost 12 bases, with 9 bases between them. Germline V gene sequence: CDR1 SGDLS, CDR2 YYNGEE. This CDR3 is 12 amino acids long. In nucleotides, the CDR3 is TGTGCCAGCAGCGTAGGTTCCGGGGAACTGTTTTTT. This sequence encodes CASSVGSGELFF.